This is a list of T cell receptor beta chains from one sample in a study of T cell repertoires in cytomegalovirus infection. One entry per CDR3 protein, called by TCRdb with MiXCR from the reads. The top ten clones hold 25% to 30% of a sample with approximately 170,000 distinct CDR3 sequences, under 15% of them seen once. The sample was PBMCs. Receptor source: a human donor in good health (CMV status not recorded). Some clones in this sample may be carry-over from other donors' samples. Each CDR3 is given with its conserved first and last residue. The D gene is left open where the match is weak. The size entry is marked missing in some rows and otherwise reads once, few, many or a size class.

>.|TRBJ1-2|many|TRBV5-4
CASSLGSGDGGYTF
TGTGCCAGCAGCTTGGGGTCAGGGGACGGTGGCTACACCTTC
>.|TRBJ2-1|few|TRBV15
CATSILSDEQFF
TGTGCCACCAGCATCCTTTCGGATGAGCAGTTCTTC
>.|TRBJ1-1|few|TRBV6-6
CATRTGMNTEAFF
TGTGCCACCCGGACTGGGATGAACACTGAAGCTTTCTTT
>.|TRBJ1-6|many|TRBV12-3/TRBV12-4
CASSLLDRNSPLHF
TGTGCCAGCAGTTTATTAGACAGAAATTCACCCCTCCACTTT
>.|TRBJ1-2|few|TRBV20-1
CSANPRAFWVGYTF
TGCAGTGCTAACCCCCGTGCATTCTGGGTTGGCTACACCTTC
>.|TRBJ2-7|once|TRBV29-1
CSVVTGTTAQYF
TGCAGCGTCGTGACAGGTACTACTGCGCAGTACTTC
>TRBD1|TRBJ1-6|many|TRBV7-9
CASRKQGARGSPLHF
TGTGCCAGCAGAAAACAGGGGGCGCGTGGTTCACCCCTCCACTTT
>TRBD1|TRBJ2-5|.|TRBV2
CATRRNRGLGTQYF
TGTGCCACCCGAAGGAACAGGGGTTTGGGGACCCAGTACTTC
>.|TRBJ2-7|many|TRBV2
CASIPTEVSYEQYF
TGTGCCAGCATTCCGACGGAAGTTAGCTACGAGCAGTACTTC
>.|TRBJ2-1|.|TRBV28
CASSLDPRGHNEQFF
TGTGCCAGCAGTTTAGACCCGAGAGGTCACAATGAGCAGTTCTTC
>TRBD1|TRBJ1-2|many|TRBV15
CATSRVGTGDGYTF
TGTGCCACCAGCAGAGTTGGGACAGGGGATGGCTACACCTTC
>.|TRBJ2-3|.|TRBV2
CASSSGDGGTDTQYF
TGTGCCAGCAGTTCTGGGGACGGCGGCACAGATACGCAGTATTTT
>.|TRBJ1-2|.|TRBV20-1
CSATDQGLYGYTF
TGCAGTGCTACCGACCAGGGGCTCTATGGCTACACCTTC
>.|TRBJ2-1|many|TRBV7-2
CASSLATGRAYNEQFF
TGTGCCAGCAGCTTAGCGACCGGGCGAGCCTACAATGAGCAGTTCTTC
>.|TRBJ1-2|few|TRBV5-8
CASSPGAGRYGYTF
TGTGCCAGCAGCCCCGGCGCAGGACGCTATGGCTACACCTTC
>.|TRBJ1-5|.|TRBV2
CASKPPGGNQPQHF
TGTGCCAGCAAGCCTCCGGGAGGCAATCAGCCCCAGCATTTT
>.|TRBJ1-1|many|TRBV7-9
CASSLFPAGMNTEAFF
TGTGCCAGCAGTCTTTTCCCCGCAGGGATGAACACTGAAGCTTTCTTT
>.|TRBJ2-7|few|TRBV11-2
CASSWPGSYEQYF
TGTGCCAGCAGCTGGCCGGGTTCCTACGAGCAGTACTTC
>TRBD1|TRBJ1-5|many|TRBV7-9
CASSPGTGGGLSNQPQHF
TGTGCCAGCAGCCCCGGGACAGGGGGGGGATTGAGCAATCAGCCCCAGCATTTT
>.|TRBJ2-2|few|TRBV2
CASGGFLNTGELFF
TGTGCCAGCGGAGGTTTCCTAAACACCGGGGAGCTGTTTTTT
>TRBD2|TRBJ2-5|many|TRBV6-2/TRBV6-3
CASSYERTSGTEETQYF
TGTGCCAGCAGTTATGAGAGGACTAGCGGGACCGAAGAGACCCAGTACTTC
>TRBD2|TRBJ2-7|many|TRBV7-2
CASSEPGLAGAYEQYF
TGTGCCAGCAGCGAGCCGGGACTAGCGGGGGCCTACGAGCAGTACTTC